The clone carrying this TCR beta chain appeared a single time. This sample is part of a study of blood T cell repertoires in COVID-19. Whole-study context: Sites across the United States, Italy and Spain contributed samples from acute and convalescent COVID-19. PBMCs, B-cell-depleted T cells, or T cells provided the cDNA or gDNA that made up the material.

Under the authors' procedure: Reference gene primer amplification yielded estimated nucleated cell counts. Measured with immunoSEQ multiplex PCR; TCRdb has only the in-frame clones, and not every one. That table gives V, J and clone size, and the DNA gave D and trimming. The data contain 200,000 to 250,000 clones, 84% of them singletons. Material: peripheral blood. The sequence was collected from a woman at least 80 years old with active or convalescent COVID-19.

The CDR3 protein is CASRAGPGGETQYF. CDR3 DNA: TGTGCCAGCAGGGCGGGCCCTGGGGGGGAGACCCAGTACTTC. The gene calls are TRBV2 and TRBJ2-5, with a possible D match to TRBD2 (6 bases). CDR3 size: 14 residues. V was shortened by 6 bases and J by 5 bases, with 16 bases between the two germline ends. Looked up from germline, CDR1 is SNHLY and CDR2 is FYNNEI.